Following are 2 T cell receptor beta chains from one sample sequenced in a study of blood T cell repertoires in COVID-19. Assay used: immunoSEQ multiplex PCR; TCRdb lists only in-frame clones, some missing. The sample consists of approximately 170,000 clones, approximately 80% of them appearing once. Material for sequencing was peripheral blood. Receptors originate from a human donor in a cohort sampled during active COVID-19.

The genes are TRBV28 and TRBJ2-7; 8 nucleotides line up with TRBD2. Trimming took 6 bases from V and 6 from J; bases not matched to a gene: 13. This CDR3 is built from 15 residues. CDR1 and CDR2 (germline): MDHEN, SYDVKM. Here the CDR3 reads CASRPIYGGAVEQYF. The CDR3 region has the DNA TGTGCCAGCAGGCCCATTTACGGGGGGGCCGTCGAGCAGTACTTC.

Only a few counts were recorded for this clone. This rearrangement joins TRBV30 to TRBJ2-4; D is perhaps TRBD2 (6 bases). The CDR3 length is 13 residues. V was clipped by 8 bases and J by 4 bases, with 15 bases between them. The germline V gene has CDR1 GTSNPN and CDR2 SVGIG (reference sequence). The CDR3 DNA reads TGTGCCGGGGCGCAGGAGGGGAAAAACATTCAGTACTTC. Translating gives CAGAQEGKNIQYF.